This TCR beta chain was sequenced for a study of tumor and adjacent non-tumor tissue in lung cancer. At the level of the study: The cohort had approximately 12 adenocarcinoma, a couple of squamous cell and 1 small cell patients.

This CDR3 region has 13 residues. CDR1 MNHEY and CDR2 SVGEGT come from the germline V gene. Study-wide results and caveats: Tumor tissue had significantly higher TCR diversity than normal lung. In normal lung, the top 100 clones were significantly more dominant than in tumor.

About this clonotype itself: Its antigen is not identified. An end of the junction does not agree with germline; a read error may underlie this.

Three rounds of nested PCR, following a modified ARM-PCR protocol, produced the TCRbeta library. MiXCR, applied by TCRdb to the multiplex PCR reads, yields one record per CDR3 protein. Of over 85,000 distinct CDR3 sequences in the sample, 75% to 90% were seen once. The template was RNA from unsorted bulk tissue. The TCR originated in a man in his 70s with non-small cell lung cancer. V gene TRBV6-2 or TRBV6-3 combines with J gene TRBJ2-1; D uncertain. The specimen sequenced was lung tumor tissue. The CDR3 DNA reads TGTGCCAGCAACAGAGGCGCTCACAATGAGCACTTCTTC. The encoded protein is CASNRGAHNEHFF.